This TCR beta chain was observed in a study of blood T cell repertoires in COVID-19 (dated by TCRdb to 2020 to 2021). Regarding the research as a whole: Samples covering the acute and convalescent phases of COVID-19 were provided by collaborators in the United States, Italy and Spain. The material from the prospective study consisted of cDNA or gDNA derived from T cells, B-cell-depleted T cells, or PBMCs. Subjects who had been exposed to COVID-19, were actively infected with it, or had recovered from it provided the deeply sampled blood TCRbeta repertoires that made up the dataset. The repertoires were released in a freely available public database meant as a resource for research on the immune response to SARS-CoV-2. Samples came from the ongoing ImmuneRACE study (first 160 participants) plus 1,254 subjects from 6 global collaborators. Sample metadata almost always included a de-identified subject ID, COVID-19 status, age in years and sex. Where HLA class I and class II types were available, the types were taken from metadata supplied by the sample provider, not from assay-based typing. Results the study describes overall, beyond this receptor: The quantity of clinical and demographic metadata differed by source and by participant and was supplied without curation.

Via the germline V gene, CDR1 is SNHLY and CDR2 FYNNEI. The CDR3, cysteine through phenylalanine, is 15 amino acids long. Only CDR3 DNA is held: 45 bases, read in frame from base 1. Deletion took 6 bases off V and 1 base off J, with a span of 15 bases between the germline ends. This clone was seen only once. Its antigen is still unknown. No qualities accompany the bases; no much larger clone lies one base away. The immunoSEQ Assay, a bias-controlled multiplex PCR, was used to amplify TCRbeta CDR3 regions from genomic DNA. Per the authors' processing: Within the assay, amplification of reference gene primers was used to estimate how many nucleated cells each sample contained. To quantify the absolute abundance of each unique TCRbeta CDR3 rearrangement, sequence reads were collapsed and filtered. Productive Simpson clonality was computed per sample as the square root of Simpson's diversity index over productive rearrangements. TCRdb retrieved this table from immuneACCESS and kept in-frame rearrangements only. Not all clones are present; in checked studies, unresolved V genes account for under half, and no reason is known for the remainder. V, J and clone size reflect that table, while D and trimming were determined from the DNA. In this sample the table shows under 65,000 clones, roughly 90% of which occur a single time. 1% to 1.5% of the sample belongs to the ten largest clones.

The collaborating institutions used their own protocols to collect whole blood in K2EDTA tubes. For TCRbeta analysis, collaborator samples were shipped as frozen whole blood, as isolated PBMCs, or as DNA extracted from either sample type. Rearrangement joined TRBV2 to TRBJ1-1; 6 matching bases give a weak D call of TRBD1. The sample taken for sequencing was peripheral blood. This TCR was recovered from a man aged 55 to 70 with acute or convalescent COVID-19. The CDR3 region reads CASRATGHPNTEAFF. The nucleotide sequence reads TGTGCCAGCAGAGCTACGGGACACCCGAACACTGAAGCTTTCTTT. With the rest looked up from the reference TRBV2 and TRBJ1-1 genes rather than sequenced, the full variable domain is EPEVTQTPSHQVTQMGQEVILRCVPISNHLYFYWYRQILGQKVEFLVSFYNNEISEKSEIFDDQFSVERPDGSNFTLKIRSTKLEDSAMYFCASRATGHPNTEAFFGQGTRLTVV.